This T cell receptor beta chain was identified in a study of Ad26.COV2.S vaccination and SARS-CoV-2 variants. The wider study: By the intramuscular route, Ad26.COV2.S was given once, or twice 56 days apart.

Assay: immunoSEQ multiplex PCR; the TCRdb copy retains only in-frame clones and omits some. The sample lists fewer than 500,000 clones, about 92% seen once, with 4.3% in the top ten. Indicated treatment: 15 to 20 received Ad26.COV2.S at low or high dose, single or two shots; five or six received placebo; per-sample allocation not given. After the first vaccine or placebo injection, samples were drawn on day 63. Germline CDR1 KGHSH, CDR2 LQKENI. V dropped 3 bases and J dropped 3 bases, with 12 bases sitting between them. The CDR3 consists of 15 residues. Study-level findings and limits: Substantial breadth was reportedly displayed by spike-specific CD8+ and CD4+ T cell responses after vaccination.

Comments on this clone: The antigen is undetermined.

The chain links TRBV18 to TRBJ2-1; D possibly corresponds to TRBD1 (6 bases). This specimen consisted of peripheral blood, obtained in a trial of Ad26.COV2.S vaccine versus placebo. The TCR sequence derives from a person between 18 and 65 years old who received the Ad26.COV2.S COVID-19 vaccine or a placebo. CDR3 region: CASSPTGLIYNEQFF. CDR3 DNA: TGTGCCAGCTCACCCACAGGGTTGATCTACAATGAGCAGTTCTTC. Filled out from reference TRBV18 and TRBJ2-1, the complete variable domain reads NAGVMQNPRHLVRRRGQEARLRCSPMKGHSHVYWYRQLPEEGLKFMVYLQKENIIDESGMPKERFSAEFPKEGPSILRIQQVVRGDSAAYFCASSPTGLIYNEQFFGPGTRLTVL.